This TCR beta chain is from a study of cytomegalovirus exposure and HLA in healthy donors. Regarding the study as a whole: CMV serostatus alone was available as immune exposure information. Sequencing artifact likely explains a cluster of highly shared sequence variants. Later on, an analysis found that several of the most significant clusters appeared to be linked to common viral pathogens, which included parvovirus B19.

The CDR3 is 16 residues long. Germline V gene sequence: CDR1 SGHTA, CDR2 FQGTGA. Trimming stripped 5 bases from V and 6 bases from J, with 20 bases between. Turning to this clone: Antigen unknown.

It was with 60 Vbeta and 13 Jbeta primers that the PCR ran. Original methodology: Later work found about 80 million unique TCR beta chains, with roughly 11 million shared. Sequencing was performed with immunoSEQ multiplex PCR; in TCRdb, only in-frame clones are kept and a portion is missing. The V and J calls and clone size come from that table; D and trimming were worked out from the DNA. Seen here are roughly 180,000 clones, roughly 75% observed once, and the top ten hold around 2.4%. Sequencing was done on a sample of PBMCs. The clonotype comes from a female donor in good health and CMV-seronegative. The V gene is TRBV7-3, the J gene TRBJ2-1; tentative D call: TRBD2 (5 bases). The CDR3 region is CASSPRLGGGGNEQFF. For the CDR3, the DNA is TGTGCCAGCAGCCCCCGACTCGGCGGAGGAGGCAATGAGCAGTTCTTC.